The 3 T cell receptor beta chains below come from one sample, sequenced in a study of sequential checkpoint blockade in melanoma. Assay used: immunoSEQ multiplex PCR; TCRdb lists only in-frame clones, some missing. The sample has some 10,000 clones, 20% to 25% seen once. The treatment was: randomized to nivolumab then ipilimumab (arm A) or the reverse (arm B). Sequenced here: tumor tissue (inferred from file names), sampled from a patient given nivolumab and ipilimumab in sequence. All receptors derive from a human donor with melanoma.

By frequency in the sample, this clone is medium-sized (0.01 to 0.1%). This chain connects TRBV6-8 to TRBJ1-2, with D perhaps matching TRBD1 (5 bases). This CDR3 is 13 amino acids long. Trimming took off 10 bases at V and 8 bases at J, with 20 bases between the two ends. Germline V gives CDR1 MNHGY, CDR2 SAAAGT. CDR3: CANGLQEKGGYTF. In nucleotides, the CDR3 is TGTGCCAACGGACTACAGGAAAAAGGGGGCTACACCTTC.

The V call is TRBV19, the J call TRBJ2-3; tentative D call: TRBD2 (5 bases). Per germline, CDR1 LNHDA and CDR2 SQIVND (reference sequence). CDR3 length: 13 residues. Trimming took 10 bases from V and 3 from J, leaving 14 bases between them. In DNA form, the CDR3 reads TGTGCCACCGCCGGGTCGGGGACAGATACGCAGTATTTT. This gives the protein CATAGSGTDTQYF. Full variable domain (missing parts from reference TRBV19 and TRBJ2-3): DGGITQSPKYLFRKEGQNVTLSCEQNLNHDAMYWYRQDPGQGLRLIYYSQIVNDFQKGDIAEGYSVSREKKESFPLTVTSAQKNPTAFYLCATAGSGTDTQYFGPGTRLTVL.

This clone was picked up many times. This rearrangement joins TRBV6-8 to TRBJ1-1; D perhaps matches TRBD1 (6 bases). Per the germline V gene, CDR1 is MNHGY and CDR2 is SAAAGT. CDR3 length equals 15 residues. The V gene lost 5 bases and the J gene lost 1 base, with 14 bases spanning the gap. CDR3 DNA sequence: TGTGCCAGCAGTAGGGGGGGGACGGGGAACACTGAAGCTTTCTTT. As protein: CASSRGGTGNTEAFF.